A few counts support the clone carrying this TCR beta chain. Antigen unknown. This specimen belongs to a study of identical twins. Findings and caveats of the study: A lower insertion count was a feature of abundant cord blood beta clonotypes, with no such feature in memory repertoires.

CDR1 is DFQATT and CDR2 is SNEGSKA in the germline V gene (reference sequence). The CDR3 has 15 residues. With 0 bases removed from V and 3 bases from J, the gap between germline ends came to 12 bases. The cDNA had a unique molecular identifier and a template-switch universal primer site. TCRdb processed the 5' RACE reads anew with MiXCR; each CDR3 protein has one entry. This sample has about 240,000 distinct CDR3 sequences, with 6.5% to 9% found just once. These data were likewise used in another study, on yellow fever vaccine responses in identical twins. As that study records: Twins reportedly mounted vaccine T cell responses that seemed partly convergent, partly personalized.

Sequenced material: CD8+ T cells sorted from blood. The sequence was collected from a woman aged 18-30 years in good health. The rearrangement joins TRBV20-1 to TRBJ2-1, with D tentatively TRBD2 (5 bases). The CDR3 nucleotides are TGCAGTGCTAGAGATACCTCGGGATTCTACAATGAGCAGTTCTTC. Translating it yields CSARDTSGFYNEQFF.